The clone carrying this TCR beta chain appeared a few times. Its antigen remains unidentified. The data were obtained in a study of T-cell reconstitution after alpha-beta-depleted transplantation in children. Germline V gene data show CDR1 as MGHRA and CDR2 as YSYEKL. This CDR3 contains 15 residues. V gave up 3 bases and J gave up 4 bases, with 16 bases separating them. Study observations and caveats: At the one-year point after transplant, T-cell counts and TCRbeta diversity were found to come mostly from T cells that had been newly produced. Surviving recipient T cells and thymic progenitors underlay high day-60 TCRbeta diversity in some patients. About two months after transplant, alpha-beta T cells reportedly came from several hundred expanded graft clones.

Molecular barcoding with unique molecular identifiers was used for the TCRbeta library. Each CDR3 protein is one row after TCRdb ran MiXCR on the PCR reads. The sample consists of 400,000 to 450,000 distinct CDR3 sequences, about 40% of them appearing once. The specimen comprised PBMCs, sampled before TCRalphabeta/CD19-depleted stem cell transplant. The receptor was isolated from a girl aged 2 to 9 with aplastic anemia, due to receive a stem cell transplant. The chain joins TRBV4-1 to TRBJ2-7, with D perhaps assigned TRBD1 or TRBD2 (5 bases each). The CDR3 here is CASSHPGPAAYEQYF. Written as DNA, the CDR3 is TGCGCCAGCAGCCACCCGGGGCCGGCGGCTTACGAGCAGTACTTC.